The clone carrying this T cell receptor beta chain has more than one count but fewer than ten. Its antigen remains unknown. Treatment noted: roughly ten-day PBMC culture with coronavirus spike peptide pools or control peptides (ViraFEST assay). Negative selection separated CD4+ T cells from roughly 11-day cultures. This sample was taken from a study of vaccination and CD4 T cells after COVID-19. Points from the study as a whole: Researchers report that 304 of 307 vaccine-specific clones in convalescent patients proved spike mono-reactive.

With the Oncomine TCR Beta short-read assay, DNA from cultured CD4+ T cells was sequenced. TCRdb reanalysed the PCR reads using MiXCR and keeps one entry per CDR3 protein. Here the sample spans about 4,600 distinct CDR3 sequences, roughly 44% being singletons. Sequences were obtained from CD4+ T cells from blood, cultured in vitro. This receptor was identified in a human donor who had recovered from COVID-19.

The CDR3 region has the DNA TGCAGTGCTAGAGATCGGCTAGCGGGGGGTGGCACAGATACGCAGTATTTT. Its translation: CSARDRLAGGGTDTQYF. This chain connects TRBV20-1 to TRBJ2-3; 11 bases align to TRBD2. The trim removed 0 bases at V and 1 base at J, leaving 6 bases unmatched. Germline V CDR1 and CDR2: DFQATT, SNEGSKA (reference sequence). CDR3 size: 17 residues.